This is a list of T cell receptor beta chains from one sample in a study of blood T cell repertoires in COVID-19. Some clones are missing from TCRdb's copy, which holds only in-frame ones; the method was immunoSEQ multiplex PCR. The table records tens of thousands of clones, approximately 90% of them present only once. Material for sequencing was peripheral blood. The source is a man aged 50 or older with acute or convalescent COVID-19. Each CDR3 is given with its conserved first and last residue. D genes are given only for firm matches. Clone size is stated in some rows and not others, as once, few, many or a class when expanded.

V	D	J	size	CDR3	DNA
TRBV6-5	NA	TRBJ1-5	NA	CASSYQQGLQPQHF	TGTGCCAGCAGTTACCAGCAGGGTCTTCAGCCCCAGCATTTT
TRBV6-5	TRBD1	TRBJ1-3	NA	CASSYYRGSGNTIYF	TGTGCCAGCAGTTATTACAGGGGGAGTGGAAACACCATATATTTT
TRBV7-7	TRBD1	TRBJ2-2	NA	CASSSGTGSTGELFF	TGTGCCAGCAGCTCCGGGACAGGGAGCACCGGGGAGCTGTTTTTT
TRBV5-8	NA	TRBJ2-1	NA	CASPGPGEQFF	TGTGCCAGCCCGGGCCCGGGGGAGCAGTTCTTC
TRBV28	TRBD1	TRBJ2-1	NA	CASSVPTGLGNNEQFF	TGTGCCAGCAGTGTCCCGACAGGGTTGGGAAACAATGAGCAGTTCTTC
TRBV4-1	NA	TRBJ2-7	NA	CASSQDGQGYEQYF	TGCGCCAGCAGCCAAGACGGCCAGGGCTACGAGCAGTACTTC
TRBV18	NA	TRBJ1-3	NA	CASSPLDSSGNTIYF	TGTGCCAGCTCACCACTGGACAGCTCTGGAAACACCATATATTTT
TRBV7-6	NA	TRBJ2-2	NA	CASSPRGALGTGELFF	TGTGCCAGCAGCCCCCGGGGGGCCCTTGGTACCGGGGAGCTGTTTTTT
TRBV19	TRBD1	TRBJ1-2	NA	CASRAETGGQVYGYTF	TGTGCCAGTAGGGCCGAGACAGGGGGCCAAGTCTATGGCTACACCTTC
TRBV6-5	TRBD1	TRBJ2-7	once	CASGRDRASYEQYF	TGTGCCAGCGGAAGGGACAGGGCGTCCTACGAGCAGTACTTC
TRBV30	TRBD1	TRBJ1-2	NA	CAWRERQGSYGYTF	TGTGCCTGGAGGGAACGACAGGGCAGCTATGGCTACACCTTC
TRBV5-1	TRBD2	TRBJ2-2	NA	CASSSLSGDAGELFF	TGCGCCAGCAGCTCACTCAGCGGGGACGCCGGGGAGCTGTTTTTT
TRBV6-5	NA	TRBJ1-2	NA	CAVWAGTDSDGYTF	TGTGCCGTTTGGGCCGGAACTGATTCGGATGGCTACACCTTC
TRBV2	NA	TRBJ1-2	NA	CASRGGSNYGYTF	TGTGCCAGCAGGGGGGGATCTAACTATGGCTACACCTTC
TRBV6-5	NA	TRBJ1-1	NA	CASSWDMNTEAFF	TGTGCCAGCAGTTGGGACATGAACACTGAAGCTTTCTTT
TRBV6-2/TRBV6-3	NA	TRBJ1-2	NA	CASSYGGSVPYGYTF	TGTGCCAGCAGTTATGGGGGGAGTGTCCCCTATGGCTACACCTTC
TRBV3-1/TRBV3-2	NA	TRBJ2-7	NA	CASSQVEDEQYF	TGTGCCAGCAGCCAAGTAGAGGACGAGCAGTACTTC
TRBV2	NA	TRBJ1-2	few	CASSERTSYGYTF	TGTGCCAGCAGTGAACGGACATCATATGGCTACACCTTC
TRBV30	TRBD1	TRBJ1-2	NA	CAWGAGTAKGYTF	TGTGCCTGGGGGGCCGGGACAGCTAAGGGCTACACCTTC
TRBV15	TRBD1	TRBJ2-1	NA	CATSRGPGQTYNEQFF	TGTGCCACCAGCAGAGGTCCGGGACAGACCTACAATGAGCAGTTCTTC
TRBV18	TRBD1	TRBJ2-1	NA	CASSPRQGANEQFF	TGTGCCAGCTCACCGAGACAGGGGGCGAATGAGCAGTTCTTC
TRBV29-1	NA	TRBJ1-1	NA	CSVAESNTEAFF	TGCAGCGTTGCAGAGAGCAACACTGAAGCTTTCTTT
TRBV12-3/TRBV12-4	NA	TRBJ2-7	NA	CASSPLPGYEQYF	TGTGCCAGCAGCCCCCTCCCAGGGTACGAGCAGTACTTC
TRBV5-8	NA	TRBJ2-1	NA	CASSGRTDPGSYNEQFF	TGTGCCAGCAGCGGGCGGACTGACCCGGGATCCTACAATGAGCAGTTCTTC
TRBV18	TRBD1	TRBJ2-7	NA	CASSLIVGTGYNEQYF	TGTGCCAGCTCACTAATTGTCGGGACAGGGTATAACGAGCAGTACTTC
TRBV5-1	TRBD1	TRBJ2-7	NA	CASSRTGQYYEQYF	TGCGCCAGCAGCCGAACGGGACAGTACTACGAGCAGTACTTC
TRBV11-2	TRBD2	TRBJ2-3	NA	CASSPRGGVADTQYF	TGTGCCAGCAGCCCCCGGGGGGGAGTTGCAGATACGCAGTATTTT
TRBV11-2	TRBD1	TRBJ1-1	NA	CASSLAGGAYTEAFF	TGTGCCAGCAGCCTCGCAGGGGGCGCTTACACTGAAGCTTTCTTT
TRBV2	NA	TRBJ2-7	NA	CASSGQGSPYEQYF	TGTGCCAGCAGTGGGCAGGGAAGTCCCTACGAGCAGTACTTC
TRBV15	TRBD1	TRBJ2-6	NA	CATSRGQGARGANVLTF	TGTGCCACCAGCAGAGGACAGGGGGCGAGGGGGGCCAACGTCCTGACTTTC
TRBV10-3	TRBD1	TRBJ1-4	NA	CAARGTGVEKLFF	TGTGCCGCACGAGGGACAGGGGTTGAAAAACTGTTTTTT
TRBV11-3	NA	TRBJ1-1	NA	CASSLRAGLNTEAFF	TGTGCCAGCAGCTTAAGGGCAGGGCTGAACACTGAAGCTTTCTTT
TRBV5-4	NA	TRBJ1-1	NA	CASSLGVRGEAFF	TGTGCCAGCAGCTTGGGGGTCCGGGGGGAAGCTTTCTTT
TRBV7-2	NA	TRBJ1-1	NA	CASSLALVGGLEDTEAFF	TGTGCCAGCAGCTTAGCGCTGGTCGGGGGGTTGGAGGACACTGAAGCTTTCTTT
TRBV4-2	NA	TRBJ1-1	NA	CASSRDSPNTEAFF	TGTGCCAGCAGCCGGGACTCACCGAACACTGAAGCTTTCTTT
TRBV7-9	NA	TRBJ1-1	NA	CASSLGGQHTEAFF	TGTGCCAGCAGCTTAGGAGGACAGCACACTGAAGCTTTCTTT
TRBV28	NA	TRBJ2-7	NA	CASSLSPGSGGSYEQYF	TGTGCCAGCAGTTTATCCCCGGGGTCAGGAGGCTCCTACGAGCAGTACTTC
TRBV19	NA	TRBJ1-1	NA	CASQTGSETEAFF	TGTGCCAGTCAAACCGGGAGTGAAACTGAAGCTTTCTTT
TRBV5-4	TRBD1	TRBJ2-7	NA	CASSSTGAEQYF	TGTGCCAGCAGCTCTACAGGGGCCGAGCAGTACTTC
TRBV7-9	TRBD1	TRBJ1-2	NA	CASSLTPGTGDRNYGYTF	TGTGCCAGCAGCTTAACCCCCGGGACAGGGGACCGAAACTATGGCTACACCTTC
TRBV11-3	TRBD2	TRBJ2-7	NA	CASSLGGGAYEQYF	TGTGCCAGCAGCTTAGGCGGGGGGGCCTACGAGCAGTACTTC
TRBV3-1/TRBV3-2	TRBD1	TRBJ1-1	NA	CASSPFSTGVGTEAFF	TGTGCCAGCAGCCCGTTCTCGACAGGGGTGGGCACTGAAGCTTTCTTT
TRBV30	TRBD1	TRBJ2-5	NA	CAWSGVAGQALGTQYF	TGTGCCTGGAGCGGGGTTGCGGGACAGGCCTTAGGGACCCAGTACTTC
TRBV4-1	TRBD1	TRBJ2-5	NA	CASSLGTGSSETQYF	TGCGCCAGCAGCCTGGGGACAGGGAGTTCAGAGACCCAGTACTTC
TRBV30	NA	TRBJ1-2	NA	CAWSESGQGYGYTF	TGTGCCTGGAGTGAAAGTGGTCAGGGTTATGGCTACACCTTC
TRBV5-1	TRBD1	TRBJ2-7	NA	CASSLAGTGYDEQYF	TGCGCCAGCAGCTTGGCCGGGACAGGGTACGACGAGCAGTACTTC